These 27 T cell receptor beta chains came from one sample sequenced in a study of neurological immune-mediated disorders. Each CDR3 protein gets one entry after TCRdb re-called the 5' RACE reads with MiXCR. The profile covers about 74,000 distinct CDR3 sequences, with around 5% appearing a single time and about 7.4% taken by the ten largest. Material for sequencing was PBMCs. These receptors all come from a man between 18 and 29 years old with multiple sclerosis.

This clonotype occurred many times. The gene calls are TRBV3-1 and TRBJ2-7; 9 bases fit TRBD1. The V and J ends lost 4 bases and 6 bases, in that order; junction bases with no gene match: 7. CDR3 size: 14 residues. Germline V gene data show CDR1 as LGHDT and CDR2 as YNNKEL (reference sequence). CDR3 coding DNA: TGTGCCAGCAGCCGAGGACAGGGGTTGGGCGAGCAGTACTTC. Its protein product is CASSRGQGLGEQYF.

At least ten counts were recorded for this clonotype. V and J are TRBV5-1 and TRBJ2-7; TRBD2 might be the D (6 bases). The CDR3 is 14 residues long. Germline CDR1 is SGHRS and CDR2 is YFSETQ. The ends were cut back, 0 bases at V and 5 bases at J, with 12 bases in the middle. CDR3 sequence reads: CASSLAGGFNEQYF. CDR3 bases: TGCGCCAGCAGCTTGGCCGGGGGTTTCAACGAGCAGTACTTC.

This clonotype was detected many times. The chain has TRBV20-1 and TRBJ2-7; 11 positions match TRBD1. Looked up from germline, CDR1 is DFQATT and CDR2 is SNEGSKA (reference sequence). The CDR3 is made up of 14 amino acids. V was pared by 2 bases and J by 6 bases, with 6 bases of the junction left unmatched. The CDR3 reads CSARTGTGGREQYF. The CDR3 nucleotides are TGCAGTGCTAGAACCGGGACAGGGGGACGCGAGCAGTACTTC.

At least ten counts were recorded for this clonotype. The chain uses TRBV12-3 or TRBV12-4 and TRBJ1-2; D is unresolved. This CDR3 comprises 13 residues. V gave up 1 base and J gave up 2 bases, with 5 bases separating them. For the CDR3, the DNA is TGTGCCAGCAGTTTAGGGCGGAACTATGGCTACACCTTC. Protein product: CASSLGRNYGYTF.

This clonotype was counted ten times or more. The rearrangement links TRBV5-1 to TRBJ2-3, with no clear D. The length of the CDR3 is 11 residues. With 4 bases removed from V and 5 bases from J, the gap between germline ends came to 5 bases. Germline-derived CDR1 and CDR2 are SGHRS and YFSETQ. CDR3 nucleotide sequence: TGCGCCAGCAGCCAAGAAGATACGCAGTATTTT. Protein product: CASSQEDTQYF.

This clonotype was counted ten times or more. This chain uses TRBV7-2 with TRBJ2-3; D not resolved. Trimming cost V 3 bases and J 2 bases, with 6 bases left between them. The CDR3 covers 13 residues. The germline V gene has CDR1 SGHTA and CDR2 FQGNSA. CDR3 coding DNA: TGTGCCAGCAGCTTGCTGTTCACAGATACGCAGTATTTT. Amino acids: CASSLLFTDTQYF.

This clonotype was picked up a small number of times. One base away lies a much larger clone, so this may be a sequencing read error. J is TRBJ1-1 and V is TRBV2; D is unresolved. Germline V gene lookup returns CDR1 SNHLY and CDR2 FYNNEI. Trimming took 5 bases from V and 6 from J, leaving 13 bases between them. The length of the CDR3 is 13 residues. The CDR3 loop reads CASSPKREAEAFF. The CDR3 DNA is TGTGCCAGCAGTCCAAAAAGGGAGGCTGAAGCTTTCTTT.

This clonotype was detected only a few times. This rearrangement joins TRBV20-1 to TRBJ2-2; possibly TRBD1 for D (6 bases). Per the germline V gene, CDR1 is DFQATT and CDR2 is SNEGSKA (reference sequence). V was trimmed by 4 bases and J by 5 bases, leaving 14 bases between them. This CDR3 spans 14 amino acids. The CDR3, as DNA: TGCAGTGCTAAAGGCCCCAGGGGAACCGGGGAGCTGTTTTTT. Protein sequence: CSAKGPRGTGELFF.

This clonotype showed up many times. The rearrangement links TRBV20-1 to TRBJ1-6; D remains ambiguous. The CDR3 has 15 residues. From germline, CDR1 is DFQATT and CDR2 SNEGSKA (reference sequence). Trimming cost V 1 base and J 7 bases, with 14 bases left between them. The CDR3 DNA is TGCAGTGCTAGAGCGCAAACCTACGGGAATTCACCCCTCCACTTT. This translates into CSARAQTYGNSPLHF.

Many counts were recorded for this clonotype. The CDR3 DNA sequence: TGCGCCAGCAGCCGGATACAGGGCGAAGGTTCCTACGAGCAGTACTTC. Encoded protein: CASSRIQGEGSYEQYF. This rearrangement joins TRBV4-3 to TRBJ2-7, with D tentatively TRBD1 (6 bases). Trimming removed 4 bases from V and 1 base from J, with 17 bases in between. The length of the CDR3 is 16 residues. The germline CDR1 and CDR2 sequences are LGHNA and YSLEER.

This clonotype occurred many times. This sequence joins TRBV7-2 and TRBJ2-5; D is perhaps TRBD1 or TRBD2 (6 bases each). The germline V gene has CDR1 SGHTA and CDR2 FQGNSA. V was clipped by 2 bases and J by 2 bases, with 9 bases between them. The CDR3 is made up of 14 amino acids. The DNA for the CDR3 is TGTGCCAGCAGCTTAAGGGGGGAACAAGAGACCCAGTACTTC. The encoded protein is CASSLRGEQETQYF.

At least ten counts were recorded for this clonotype. The rearrangement uses TRBV4-3 and TRBJ2-1; D is unclear. Trimming left V 1 base short and J 7 bases short, with 17 bases between. This CDR3 has 16 residues. The germline CDR1 and CDR2 sequences are LGHNA and YSLEER. CDR3 in DNA: TGCGCCAGCAGCCAAGGGTTACGGAGCCCCGCGAATGAGCAGTTCTTC. Its protein is CASSQGLRSPANEQFF.

This clonotype was seen many times. The genes are TRBV6-5 and TRBJ1-2, with 8 nucleotides matching TRBD1. The CDR3 runs to 16 residues. V trimming: 2 bases; J trimming: 3 bases; junction bases outside the gene matches: 8. The germline V gene has CDR1 MNHEY and CDR2 SVGAGI. The CDR3 coding sequence is TGTGCCAGCAGTTACACGTACAGGGGGAGCGACTATGGCTACACCTTC. It specifies CASSYTYRGSDYGYTF.

This clonotype occurred many times. The chain links TRBV5-1 to TRBJ2-7; D not resolved. The germline V gene has CDR1 SGHRS and CDR2 YFSETQ. The CDR3 consists of 14 residues. The germline V and J ends were trimmed by 4 bases and 2 bases, with 13 bases remaining between them. DNA for the CDR3: TGCGCCAGCAGCCTCGCCGAAGGACCCTACGAGCAGTACTTC. It specifies CASSLAEGPYEQYF.

This clonotype appeared many times. The genes are TRBV20-1 and TRBJ2-3; D not certain. CDR1 and CDR2 (germline): DFQATT, SNEGSKA (reference sequence). The CDR3 contains 15 residues. The V end lost 4 bases, the J end lost 0 bases, and 14 bases lay between the germline ends. The CDR3 region is CSAKRTPLSTDTQYF. CDR3 nucleotide sequence: TGCAGTGCTAAACGGACCCCCCTAAGCACAGATACGCAGTATTTT.

This clonotype has a handful of counts. A junction boundary mismatches the germline segment, possibly from a read error. The CDR3 loop reads CASSPRWLTQRGFNREPQNF. The CDR3 coding sequence is TGTGCCAGCAGTCCTCGGTGGCTGACCCAACGGGGGTTCAACAGAGAGCCCCAGAATTTT. V usage is TRBV28 and J usage is TRBJ1-5, with D perhaps matching TRBD1 (5 bases). The CDR3 extends over 20 amino acids. Germline-derived CDR1 and CDR2 are MDHEN and SYDVKM.

In its sample, this clonotype was seen many times. The V gene is TRBV27, the J gene TRBJ2-7, with D unclear. The CDR3 length is 11 residues. V was pared by 2 bases and J by 5 bases, with 4 bases between. Germline CDR1 and CDR2: MNHEY and SMNVEV (reference sequence). The CDR3 here is CASSLGNEQYF. DNA of the CDR3: TGTGCCAGCAGTTTAGGAAACGAGCAGTACTTC.

About this clonotype: A clone one base away is much larger, so this may be a read error. The chain joins TRBV4-2 to TRBJ2-1; no clear D gene. This CDR3 spans 12 amino acids. The germline V gene has CDR1 LGHNA and CDR2 YNFKEQ. The CDR3 DNA follows: TGTGCCAGCAGCAAAGATCTGAGTAGTCGGTTCTTC. This codes for CASSKDLSSRFF.

The chain is built from TRBV21-1 and TRBJ1-5; the table's D gene call, TRBD1, was not cross checked with the DNA. TRBV21-1 has pseudogene status. This CDR3 is built from 16 residues. The CDR3, as DNA: TGTGCCAGCTATAGGAGTGGGGGTTATGGCAATCAGCCCCAGAATTTT. As protein: CASYRSGGYGNQPQNF.

This clonotype was seen more than once but under ten times. Germline and junction disagree at one end, which may indicate a read error. This chain joins TRBV20-1 and TRBJ1-6; possible D gene TRBD1, 5 bases. This CDR3 is built from 14 residues. Germline V gene data show CDR1 as DFQATT and CDR2 as SNEGSKA (reference sequence). For the CDR3, the DNA is TGCAGTGCTAGAGATGCCAGGGTATTTTCACCCCTCAACTTT. Protein: CSARDARVFSPLNF.

The rearrangement joins TRBV6-6 to TRBJ2-3, with D possibly TRBD2 on 5 matching bases. Trimming took off 5 bases at V and 8 bases at J, with 11 bases between the two ends. The length of the CDR3 is 12 residues. Germline CDR1 and CDR2: MNHNY and SVGAGI (reference sequence). Here the CDR3 reads CASSVKSGTQYF. The CDR3 nucleotides read TGTGCCAGCAGTGTAAAGAGCGGTACGCAGTATTTT.

In its sample, this clonotype was seen many times. The chain recombines TRBV3-1 with TRBJ1-1; D may be TRBD1 (5 bases). The CDR3 is 14 residues long. Germline CDR1 LGHDT, CDR2 YNNKEL (reference sequence). V was trimmed by 2 bases and J by 5 bases, leaving 12 bases between them. CDR3 loop: CASSQLPPGTEAFF. In nucleotides, the CDR3 is TGTGCCAGCAGCCAACTCCCACCAGGGACTGAAGCTTTCTTT.

Many counts were recorded for this clonotype. This chain connects TRBV11-2 to TRBJ2-2; D gene ambiguous. This CDR3 spans 15 amino acids. Trimming removed 10 bases from V and 3 bases from J, with 18 bases in between. The germline CDR1 and CDR2 sequences are SGHAT and FQNNGV. The chain's CDR3 is CAIKNGVRYTGELFF. The CDR3 DNA follows: TGTGCCATCAAAAATGGAGTTCGATACACCGGGGAGCTGTTTTTT.

This clonotype has ten or more counts. The chain carries TRBV5-1 and TRBJ2-5, with 7 positions matching TRBD1. CDR1 and CDR2 from the germline V gene are SGHRS and YFSETQ. J gave up 5 bases and V 4 bases, and 5 bases lay outside the gene matches. This CDR3 region has 13 residues. The CDR3, as DNA: TGCGCCAGCAGCGTTACAGGGGCGGAGACCCAGTACTTC. Residues: CASSVTGAETQYF.

This clonotype came up many times. The V call is TRBV5-1, the J call TRBJ2-7; D remains ambiguous. The CDR3 contains 14 residues. Trimming removed 0 bases from V and 3 bases from J, with 10 bases in between. Looked up from germline, CDR1 is SGHRS and CDR2 is YFSETQ. This CDR3 reads CASSLGGKGYEQYF. In DNA form, the CDR3 reads TGCGCCAGCAGCTTGGGAGGAAAGGGCTACGAGCAGTACTTC.

Ten or more counts support this clonotype. The chain uses TRBV9 and TRBJ1-1, with 8 positions matching TRBD1. Germline CDR1 is SGDLS and CDR2 is YYNGEE. The CDR3 covers 15 residues. Trimming cost V 4 bases and J 3 bases; bases outside gene matches: 8. Written as DNA, the CDR3 is TGTGCCAGCAGCAGCCAGGGGGCCCCGGACACTGAAGCTTTCTTT. This gives the protein CASSSQGAPDTEAFF.

This clonotype was detected many times. This chain connects TRBV5-1 to TRBJ1-5; the D is unclear. Germline V gene sequence: CDR1 SGHRS, CDR2 YFSETQ. V shed 4 bases and J shed 0 bases, with 5 bases lying between them. The CDR3 is 13 amino acids. The DNA for the CDR3 is TGCGCCAGCAGCGTCAATAGCAATCAGCCCCAGCATTTT. Its protein is CASSVNSNQPQHF.